This T cell receptor (beta chain) is drawn from a study of identical twins. TCRdb reprocessed the 5' RACE reads via MiXCR and lists one record per CDR3 protein. Of 520,000 or so distinct CDR3 sequences in the sample, around 20% were seen once. This clonotype was picked up a small number of times. The same sample was also used in a study of T cells expressing NK-cell markers.

The TCR comes from a woman between 18 and 29 years old in good health. Input material: CD4+ T cells sorted from blood.

CDR3 DNA: TGTGCCAGCAGCTTAGATTCTCGGTCGTCCTCACCGGGCGAGCAGTACTTC. Translating gives CASSLDSRSSSPGEQYF. The chain employs TRBV11-2 and TRBJ2-7; D unresolved. This CDR3 comprises 17 residues. Trimming took 0 bases from V and 6 from J, leaving 21 bases between them. The germline gives CDR1 SGHAT, CDR2 FQNNGV.